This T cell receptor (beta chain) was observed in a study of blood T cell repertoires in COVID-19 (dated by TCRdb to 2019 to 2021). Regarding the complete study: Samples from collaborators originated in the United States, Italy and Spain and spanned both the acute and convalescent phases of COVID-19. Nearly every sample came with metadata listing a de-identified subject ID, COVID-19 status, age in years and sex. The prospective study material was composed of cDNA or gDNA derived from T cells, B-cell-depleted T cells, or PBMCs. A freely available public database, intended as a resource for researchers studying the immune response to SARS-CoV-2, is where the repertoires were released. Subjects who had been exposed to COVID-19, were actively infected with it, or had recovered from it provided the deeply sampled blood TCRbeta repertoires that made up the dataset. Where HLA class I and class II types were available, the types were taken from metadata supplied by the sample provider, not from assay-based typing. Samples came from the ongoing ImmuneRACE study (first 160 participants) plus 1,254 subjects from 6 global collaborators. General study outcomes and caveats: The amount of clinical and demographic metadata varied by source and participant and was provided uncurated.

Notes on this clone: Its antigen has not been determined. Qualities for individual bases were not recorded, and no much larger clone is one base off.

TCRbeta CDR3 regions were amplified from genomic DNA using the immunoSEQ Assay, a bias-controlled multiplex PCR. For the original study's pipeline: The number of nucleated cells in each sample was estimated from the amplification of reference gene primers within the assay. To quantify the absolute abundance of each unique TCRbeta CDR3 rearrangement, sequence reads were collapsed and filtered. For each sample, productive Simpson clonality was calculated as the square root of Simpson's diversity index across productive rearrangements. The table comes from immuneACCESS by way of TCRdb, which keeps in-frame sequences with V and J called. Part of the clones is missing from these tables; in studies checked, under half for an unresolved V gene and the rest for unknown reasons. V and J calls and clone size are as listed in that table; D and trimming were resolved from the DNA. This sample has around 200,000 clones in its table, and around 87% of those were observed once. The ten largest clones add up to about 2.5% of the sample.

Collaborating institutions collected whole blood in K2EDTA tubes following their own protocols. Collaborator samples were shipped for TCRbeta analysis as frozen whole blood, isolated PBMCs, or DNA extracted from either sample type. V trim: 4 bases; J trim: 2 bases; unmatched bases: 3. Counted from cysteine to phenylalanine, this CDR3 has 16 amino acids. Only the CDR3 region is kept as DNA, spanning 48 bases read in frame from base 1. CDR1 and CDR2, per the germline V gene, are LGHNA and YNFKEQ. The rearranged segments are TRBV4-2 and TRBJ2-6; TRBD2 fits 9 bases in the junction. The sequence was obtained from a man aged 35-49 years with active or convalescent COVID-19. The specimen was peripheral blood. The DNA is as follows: TGTGCCAGCAGCCCCGCGGGAGGGACTGGGGCCAACGTCCTGACTTTC. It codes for CASSPAGGTGANVLTF.